This T cell receptor (beta chain) was sequenced for a study of CD8 T cells in ankylosing spondylitis. Germline CDR1 and CDR2: SGHRS and YFSETQ. The CDR3 sequence is 15 residues long. Between the trimmed V and J ends, which lost 2 bases and 1 base, there was a span of 13 bases. In TCRdb, the 5' RACE reads were re-called with MiXCR into one record per CDR3 protein. The table records under 250,000 distinct CDR3 sequences, 30% to 40% of them present only once. The sample was blood, either unsorted or a sorted T cell fraction (not recorded which). This chain joins TRBV5-1 and TRBJ2-7; D may be TRBD2 (8 bases). This TCR was sampled from a male donor with ankylosing spondylitis or in good health (not recorded which). CDR3 sequence reads: CASSFSGTDSYEQYF. The CDR3 bases are TGCGCCAGCAGCTTTAGCGGGACAGATTCCTACGAGCAGTACTTC.